Reported below is one T cell receptor (beta chain). Germline CDR1 is SGHRS and CDR2 is YFSETQ. CDR3 size: 16 residues. V lost 2 bases to trimming and J lost 3 bases; unmatched junction nucleotides: 7. The sample is drawn from a study of control samples from healthy donors and cancer patients. TCRdb's copy holds only in-frame clones and misses some; the assay was immunoSEQ multiplex PCR. The sample contains more than 95,000 clones, more than 85% of which appear only once. Sequences were obtained from blood. The clonotype was recovered from a man aged 25-40 years in good health. The chain links TRBV5-1 to TRBJ2-5; 10 nucleotides align to TRBD1. The CDR3 here is CASSFQPGTGEETQYF. The DNA of the CDR3 is TGCGCCAGCAGCTTCCAACCAGGGACAGGGGAAGAGACCCAGTACTTC.